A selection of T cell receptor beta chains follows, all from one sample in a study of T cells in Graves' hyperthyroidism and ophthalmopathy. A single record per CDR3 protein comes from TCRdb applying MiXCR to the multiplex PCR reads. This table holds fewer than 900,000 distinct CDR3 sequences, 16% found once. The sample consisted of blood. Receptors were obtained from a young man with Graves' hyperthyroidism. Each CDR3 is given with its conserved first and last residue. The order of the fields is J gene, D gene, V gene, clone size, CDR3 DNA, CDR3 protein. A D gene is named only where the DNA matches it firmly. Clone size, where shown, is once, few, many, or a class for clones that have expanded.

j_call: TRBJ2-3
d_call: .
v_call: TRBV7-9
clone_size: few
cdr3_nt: TGTGCCAGCAGCTTTGGTTTCGGAGGGACCACAGATACGCAGTATTTT
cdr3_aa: CASSFGFGGTTDTQYF

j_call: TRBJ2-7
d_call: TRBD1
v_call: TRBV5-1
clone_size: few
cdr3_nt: TGCGCCAGCAGCTTGGCCCCTAGGAGCAGGGGGCCCCACGAGCAGTACTTC
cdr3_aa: CASSLAPRSRGPHEQYF

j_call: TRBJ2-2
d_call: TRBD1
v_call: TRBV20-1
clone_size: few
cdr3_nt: TGCAGTGCTAGGACAGGGGTTGGCACCGGGGAGCTGTTTTTT
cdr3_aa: CSARTGVGTGELFF

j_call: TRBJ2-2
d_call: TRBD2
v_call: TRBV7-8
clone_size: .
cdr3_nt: TGTGCCAGCAGCTTAGAGCCGGGACTAGCGGGAGGGAACACCGGGGAGCTGTTTTTT
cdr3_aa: CASSLEPGLAGGNTGELFF

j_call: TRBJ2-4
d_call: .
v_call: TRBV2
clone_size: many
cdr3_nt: TGTGCCAGCAGTGAAGAGGTAGTGGTCGGAGCCAAAAACATTCAGTACTTC
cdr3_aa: CASSEEVVVGAKNIQYF

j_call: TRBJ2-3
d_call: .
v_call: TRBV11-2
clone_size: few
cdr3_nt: TGTGCCAGCAGCTTAGATTCCACGGCGAGCGGCACAGATACGCAGTATTTT
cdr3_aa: CASSLDSTASGTDTQYF

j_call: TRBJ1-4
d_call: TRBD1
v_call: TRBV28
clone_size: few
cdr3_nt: TGTGCCAGCCTAAACAGGGGGCGCGAGGAAAAACTGTTTTTT
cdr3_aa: CASLNRGREEKLFF

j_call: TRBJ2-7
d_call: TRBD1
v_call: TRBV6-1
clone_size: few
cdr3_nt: TGTGCCAGCAGGAAAACAGGGGTTGGGGAGCAGTACTTC
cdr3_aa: CASRKTGVGEQYF

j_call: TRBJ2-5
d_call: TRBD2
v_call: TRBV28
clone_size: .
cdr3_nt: TGTGCCAGCAGTTTAGGTAGCGGGGGTTCACAAGAGACCCAGTACTTC
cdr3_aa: CASSLGSGGSQETQYF

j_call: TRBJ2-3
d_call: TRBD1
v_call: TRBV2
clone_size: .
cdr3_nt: TGTGCCAGCAGGGACAGGGGTGGGGATACGCAGTATTTT
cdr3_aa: CASRDRGGDTQYF

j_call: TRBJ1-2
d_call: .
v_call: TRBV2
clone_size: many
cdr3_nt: TGTGCCAGCAGTCTTGCCAGGGTATATGGCTACACCTTC
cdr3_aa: CASSLARVYGYTF

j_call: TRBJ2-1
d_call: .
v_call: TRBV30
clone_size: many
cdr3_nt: TGTGCCTGTCTCAGGAGGGGTGAGCAGTTCTTC
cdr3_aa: CACLRRGEQFF

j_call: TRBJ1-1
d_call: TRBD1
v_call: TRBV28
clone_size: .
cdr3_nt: TGTGCCAGCACAAGGGACAGAGAAACTGAAGCTTTCTTT
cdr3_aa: CASTRDRETEAFF

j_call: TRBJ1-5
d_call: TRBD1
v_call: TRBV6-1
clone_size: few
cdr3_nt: TGTGCCAGTCAAGGACAGGTTGGTCAGCCCCAGCATTTT
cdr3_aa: CASQGQVGQPQHF

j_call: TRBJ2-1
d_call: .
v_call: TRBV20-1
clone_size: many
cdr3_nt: TGCAGTGCTAGTCCCGAGCACTTAGTGGACTACAATGAGCAGTTCTTC
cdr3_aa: CSASPEHLVDYNEQFF

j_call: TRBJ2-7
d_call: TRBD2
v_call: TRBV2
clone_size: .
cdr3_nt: TGTGCCAGCAGTGGTGGGACTAGCGGGAACTCCTACGAGCAGTACTTC
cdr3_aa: CASSGGTSGNSYEQYF

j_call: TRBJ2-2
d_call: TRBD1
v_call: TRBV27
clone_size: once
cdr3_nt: TGTGCCAGCAGTCCAGGGGGAATCTTTCCCGGGGAGCTGTTTTTT
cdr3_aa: CASSPGGIFPGELFF

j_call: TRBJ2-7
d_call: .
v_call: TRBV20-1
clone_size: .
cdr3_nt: TGCAGTGCTGTTGGGCAAACCTACGAGCAGTACTTC
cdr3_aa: CSAVGQTYEQYF

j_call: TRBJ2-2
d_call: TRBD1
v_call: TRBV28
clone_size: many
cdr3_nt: TGTGCCAGCAGTCCACAGGGGGACGGGGAGCTGTTTTTT
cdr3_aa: CASSPQGDGELFF

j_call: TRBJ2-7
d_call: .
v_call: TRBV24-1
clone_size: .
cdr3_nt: TGTGCCACCAGTGGTGTCAGGGACTACGAGCAGTACTTC
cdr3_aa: CATSGVRDYEQYF

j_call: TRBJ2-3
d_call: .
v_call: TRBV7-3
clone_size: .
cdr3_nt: TGTGCCAGCAGCCCCGCGGAGGGTACGCAGTATTTT
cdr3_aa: CASSPAEGTQYF

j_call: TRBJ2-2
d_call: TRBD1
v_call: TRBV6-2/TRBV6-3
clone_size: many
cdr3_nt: TGTGCCAGCAGTTACGCCGGGACAGGGGCCGGGGAGCTGTTTTTT
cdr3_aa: CASSYAGTGAGELFF

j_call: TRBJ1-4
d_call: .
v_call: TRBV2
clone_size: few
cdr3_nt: TGTGCCATTTCGCGGAGGGCTAATGAAAAACTGTTTTTT
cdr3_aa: CAISRRANEKLFF